Reported below is one TCR beta chain. Its antigen is undetermined. CDR3 size: 14 residues. V was pared by 4 bases and J by 5 bases, with 12 bases between. The germline V gene has CDR1 SGHKS and CDR2 YYEKEE (reference sequence). The sample originates from a study of human T cells and chemical hapten exposure. Study-wide results and caveats: Patch test score tracked positively with PT1 expanded TCR counts. Compared to controls, expanded TCRs made significantly more large clusters of similar CDR3s.

Indicated time point: pre-sensitization, week 0. The treatment: therapeutic diphenylcyclopropenone sensitization with weekly scalp DPC. Individual cDNA molecules had unique molecular identifiers attached to them by the library. TCRdb re-derived calls from the RACE reads in MiXCR, one entry per CDR3 protein. The repertoire holds tens of thousands of distinct CDR3 sequences, with around 15% as singletons. Source: whole blood, taken in connection with sensitization to the hapten diphenylcyclopropenone (DPC). V usage is TRBV5-5 and J usage is TRBJ2-2; no clear D gene. This TCR came from a woman aged 50 to 65 with alopecia areata. Some clones in this sample may be carry-over from other donors' samples. CDR3 loop: CASSAGIATGELFF. The CDR3 bases are TGTGCCAGCAGCGCCGGAATTGCAACCGGGGAGCTGTTTTTT.